This TCR beta chain was found in a study of regulatory T cells in long-lasting Graves disease. The study's findings and limits: Newly diagnosed disease favored TRBV20-1 and TRBJ2-1 over persistent disease. Lower TCR diversity characterized persistent Graves' patients relative to newly diagnosed patients.

Sequencing libraries for TCR beta were prepared with iRepertoire HTBI primers and Arm-PCR of CDR3 regions. MiXCR, applied by TCRdb to the multiplex PCR reads, yields one record per CDR3 protein. The sample holds about 530,000 distinct CDR3 sequences, about 16% seen once. This clonotype was detected only a few times. Its antigen is currently unknown. The time point here: newly diagnosed GD, antithyroid drugs for less than 3 months. RNA isolated from PBMCs was used to make the TCR library. One endocrinology department in Xi'an, China, was where patients came from. Germline trimming cut 2 bases from V and 6 bases from J; bases unmatched to any gene: 0. The CDR3 has 12 residues. Per germline, CDR1 SGDLS and CDR2 YYNGEE. The same sample was also used in a study of T cells in Graves' hyperthyroidism and ophthalmopathy. From that second work: Diagnoses were made from clinical symptoms, serum measures (thyroxine and TRAb), thyroid ultrasound and orbital computed tomography.

This TCR was recovered from a woman in her forties or fifties with Graves disease. J is TRBJ2-3 and V is TRBV9, with 7 bases identical to TRBD2. The specimen comprised peripheral blood mononuclear cells (PBMCs), sampled at new diagnosis, from a patient treated with antithyroid drugs. CDR3 DNA: TGTGCCAGCAGCGTTAGCGGGGATACGCAGTATTTT. The encoded protein is CASSVSGDTQYF.